The 7 T cell receptor beta chains below were found in one sample sequenced in a study of blood T cell repertoires in COVID-19. Generated by immunoSEQ multiplex PCR, the TCRdb table keeps only in-frame clones and is missing some. Seen here are around 200,000 clones, roughly 84% observed once, and the top ten hold around 9.8%. Sample: peripheral blood. Every receptor here comes from a woman of 80 years or more with acute or convalescent COVID-19.

V usage is TRBV2 and J usage is TRBJ2-3; a weak D match, TRBD2 (6 bases). In germline, CDR1 is SNHLY, CDR2 FYNNEI. V lost 4 bases, J lost 5 bases, and 13 bases lay in between. This CDR3 spans 14 amino acids. The CDR3 loop is CASSVAVAVDTQYF. The CDR3 region has the DNA TGTGCCAGCAGTGTTGCGGTAGCGGTAGATACGCAGTATTTT.

V usage is TRBV3-1 (or the pseudogene TRBV3-2) and J usage is TRBJ2-4; 7 nucleotides align to TRBD2. Germline assignment: CDR1 LGHDT and CDR2 YNNKEL (reference sequence). There are 21 residues in the CDR3. V gave up 0 bases and J gave up 3 bases; unmatched junction bases: 20. The CDR3 is CASSQEPLLAGVNVGKNIQYF. DNA for the CDR3: TGTGCCAGCAGCCAAGAACCCCTACTTGCGGGGGTGAACGTCGGCAAAAACATTCAGTACTTC.

The chain has TRBV12-3 or TRBV12-4 and TRBJ1-2; no clear D gene. Trimming left V 10 bases short and J 2 bases short, with 11 bases between. The CDR3 sequence is 12 residues long. For the CDR3, the DNA is TGTGCCACCCGAGGGTTGAACTATGGCTACACCTTC. Protein product: CATRGLNYGYTF.

The chain combines TRBV14 with TRBJ1-1; TRBD1 aligns across 7 bases. After removal of 6 bases from V and 1 base from J, the junction contained 11 bases not matched to a gene. This CDR3 is 16 amino acids long. The V gene's germline CDR1 is SGHDN and CDR2 FVKESK. CDR3 amino acids: CASSLQQGLGNTEAFF. As DNA, the CDR3 is TGTGCCAGCAGTCTCCAACAGGGGCTTGGGAACACTGAAGCTTTCTTT.

The J gene is TRBJ2-1, the V gene TRBV9; D may be TRBD1 (6 bases). V lost 1 base, J lost 9 bases, and 14 bases lay in between. Germline CDR1 and CDR2: SGDLS and YYNGEE. The CDR3 has 14 amino acids. The CDR3 DNA follows: TGTGCCAGCAGCGTACCCTCAGGGGTTGGTGAGCAGTTCTTC. Residues: CASSVPSGVGEQFF.

The rearrangement links TRBV5-6 to TRBJ1-1; D perhaps matches TRBD1 (5 bases). This CDR3 is built from 15 residues. V lost 4 bases and J 4 bases, leaving 17 bases between the germline ends. CDR1 and CDR2 from the germline V gene are SGHDT and YYEEEE. The CDR3: CASSTGRLVLTEAFF. The CDR3 coding sequence is TGTGCCAGCAGCACAGGACGTTTAGTTCTCACTGAAGCTTTCTTT.

The genes are TRBV11-3 and TRBJ2-1; D is unresolved. The CDR3 runs to 16 residues. Germline lookup yields CDR1 SGHNT and CDR2 YENEEA. The V and J ends lost 1 base and 0 bases respectively, with 10 bases between them. CDR3 protein: CASSLATASSYNEQFF. Here the CDR3 DNA reads TGTGCCAGCAGCTTAGCCACAGCCAGCTCCTACAATGAGCAGTTCTTC.